Listed here are 8 T cell receptor beta chains from one sample, sequenced in a study of blood T cell repertoires in COVID-19. TCRdb keeps only in-frame clones here, not all; method: immunoSEQ multiplex PCR. The repertoire holds some 150,000 clones, with about 86% as singletons. Material: peripheral blood. All receptors derive from a woman in her fifties or sixties with acute or convalescent COVID-19.

This chain links TRBV11-2 with TRBJ2-7; a weak D match, TRBD1 (6 bases). Trimming took 4 bases from V and 2 from J, leaving 15 bases between them. CDR3 length equals 15 residues. Germline lookup yields CDR1 SGHAT and CDR2 FQNNGV. In DNA form, the CDR3 reads TGTGCCAGCAGCTCGGCACAGGGAAGGACCTACGAGCAGTACTTC. Its translation: CASSSAQGRTYEQYF.

This clone was seen once. The V gene is TRBV7-3, the J gene TRBJ2-3; perhaps TRBD2 as D (6 bases). The CDR3 spans 18 residues. The germline V gene encodes CDR1 SGHTA and CDR2 FQGTGA. Trimming removed 0 bases from V and 0 bases from J, with 16 bases in between. CDR3 loop: CASSLTPGRESSTDTQYF. The DNA for the CDR3 is TGTGCCAGCAGCTTAACCCCGGGACGGGAGTCTAGCACAGATACGCAGTATTTT. Looking up the rest from reference TRBV7-3 and TRBJ2-3 gives the full variable domain: GAGVSQTPSNKVTEKGKYVELRCDPISGHTALYWYRQSLGQGPEFLIYFQGTGAADDSGLPNDRFFAVRPEGSVSTLKIQRTERGDSAVYLCASSLTPGRESSTDTQYFGPGTRLTVL.

This clone was found a few times. This chain connects TRBV4-1 to TRBJ2-2; 8 nucleotides align to TRBD1. V shed 3 bases, J shed 7 bases, and the junction held 7 bases outside the gene matches. Germline V gene data show CDR1 as MGHRA and CDR2 as YSYEKL. The CDR3 covers 15 residues. CDR3 DNA: TGCGCCAGCAGCCAGATCAGGACAGGGTTCGGGGAGCTGTTTTTT. Translated: CASSQIRTGFGELFF.

V and J are TRBV9 and TRBJ1-6; tentative D call: TRBD1 (5 bases). Germline assignment: CDR1 SGDLS and CDR2 YYNGEE. The V and J ends lost 0 bases and 3 bases respectively, with 7 bases between them. This CDR3 is built from 15 residues. CDR3 in DNA: TGTGCCAGCAGCGTAGAACAGGTCTATAATTCACCCCTCCACTTT. It encodes CASSVEQVYNSPLHF.

The CDR3 region is CASSIDSGWGQPQHF. CDR3 bases: TGTGCCAGTAGTATAGATTCGGGGTGGGGTCAGCCCCAGCATTTT. The chain employs TRBV19 and TRBJ1-5; no reliable D call. Germline loops: CDR1 LNHDA, CDR2 SQIVND (reference sequence). CDR3 size: 15 residues. V lost 0 bases to trimming and J lost 6 bases, with 12 bases between them.

The V and J genes are TRBV5-1 and TRBJ2-1; 11 bases match TRBD2. V dropped 3 bases and J dropped 6; count of bases not matched to a gene: 5. Germline V lookup: CDR1 SGHRS, CDR2 YFSETQ. The CDR3 loop spans 15 amino acids. The CDR3 DNA is TGCGCCAGCAGCTCGGGACTAGCGGCGGGCAATGAGCAGTTCTTC. It encodes CASSSGLAAGNEQFF.

The chain joins TRBV12-5 to TRBJ1-3; 7 bases map to TRBD1. CDR3 length: 14 amino acids. CDR1 is LGHNT and CDR2 is FRNRAP in the germline V gene. The junction had 3 bases not matched to a gene; V was cut back by 5 bases and J by 2 bases. The CDR3 spells CASGPGQTGNTIYF. The CDR3 DNA reads as TGTGCTAGTGGTCCGGGACAGACTGGAAACACCATATATTTT.

V and J are TRBV7-2 and TRBJ2-4, with D possibly matching TRBD2 (6 bases). The CDR3 covers 19 residues. Germline CDR1 reads SGHTA; CDR2 reads FQGNSA. V was pared by 1 base and J by 0 bases, with 19 bases between. CDR3 amino acids: CASSLGSGDPQLAKNIQYF. The CDR3 DNA reads TGTGCCAGCAGCTTAGGGTCGGGGGACCCCCAACTAGCCAAAAACATTCAGTACTTC. Variable domain in full (rest from reference TRBV7-2 and TRBJ2-4): GAGVSQSPSNKVTEKGKDVELRCDPISGHTALYWYRQSLGQGLEFLIYFQGNSAPDKSGLPSDRFSAERTGGSVSTLTIQRTQQEDSAVYLCASSLGSGDPQLAKNIQYFGAGTRLSVL.